The source of this T cell receptor beta chain is a study of stem cell transplantation in POMP-related autoinflammatory disease. Study-wide background: DNA chimerism showed 100% graft donor engraftment of neutrophils and platelets through one year.

PRAID featured immunodeficiency plus autoinflammation. V was trimmed by 0 bases and J by 1 base, leaving 7 bases between them. Germline V lookup: CDR1 SGHRS, CDR2 YFSETQ. The CDR3 totals 14 residues. Broader study findings: In PRAID patients, the number of distinct TRB V-J gene pairings was restricted. PRAID patients trended toward lower TRB diversity and higher clonality in all analyzed T-cell subsets.

About this clone itself: As yet, its antigen is unknown.

The repertoire was sequenced with immunoSEQ multiplex PCR; TCRdb's copy has only in-frame clones and lacks some. The table lists tens of thousands of clones, approximately 91% of them singletons. The V and J genes are TRBV5-1 and TRBJ2-5; D remains ambiguous. The TCR originated in a human patient with POMP-related autoinflammation and immune dysregulation (PRAID). The graft donor may account for some of the T cells. This material consisted of CD4+ T cells from PBMCs, taken after stem cell transplantation. CDR3 DNA sequence: TGCGCCAGCAGCTTGGTTCGGCCCCAAGAGACCCAGTACTTC. Translating gives CASSLVRPQETQYF. The full variable domain, rest sourced from reference TRBV5-1 and TRBJ2-5, is KAGVTQTPRYLIKTRGQQVTLSCSPISGHRSVSWYQQTPGQGLQFLFEYFSETQRNKGNFPGRFSGRQFSNSRSEMNVSTLELGDSALYLCASSLVRPQETQYFGPGTRLLVL.